The 27 T cell receptor beta chains below come from one sample, sequenced in a study of T cells in localized non-small cell lung cancer. Some clones are missing from TCRdb's copy, which holds only in-frame ones; the method was immunoSEQ multiplex PCR. The sample has some 80,000 clones, roughly 81% seen once. This sample comprised peripheral blood, obtained before any cancer treatment. The receptors shown here come from a man aged 40 to 75 with stage I lung adenocarcinoma.

The V call is TRBV5-8, the J call TRBJ1-1; no firm D call. The V and J ends lost 0 bases and 1 base respectively, with 16 bases between them. Germline-derived CDR1 and CDR2 are SGHTS and YDEGEE. This CDR3 spans 17 amino acids. The CDR3 loop is CASSLGPSLVRNTEAFF. For the CDR3, the DNA is TGTGCCAGCAGCTTGGGCCCCTCGCTAGTGAGGAACACTGAAGCTTTCTTT.

The chain couples TRBV18 to TRBJ2-5; perhaps TRBD2 as D (5 bases). The CDR3 covers 17 residues. Germline-derived CDR1 and CDR2 are KGHSH and LQKENI. V gave up 4 bases and J gave up 2 bases, with 20 bases separating them. For the CDR3, the DNA is TGTGCCAGCTCACATGAGCTTCGGATCGGAGGTCAAGAGACCCAGTACTTC. Its protein product is CASSHELRIGGQETQYF.

The rearrangement joins TRBV27 to TRBJ2-7; tentatively, D is TRBD2 (5 bases). The CDR3 runs to 16 residues. CDR1 is MNHEY, CDR2 SMNVEV, per germline (reference sequence). V dropped 2 bases and J dropped 3 bases, with 17 bases sitting between them. Here the CDR3 DNA reads TGTGCCAGCAGTTTAAAGGGAGACTGGCGGTACTACGAGCAGTACTTC. As protein: CASSLKGDWRYYEQYF.

The chain couples TRBV5-4 to TRBJ2-7, with D maybe TRBD2 (7 bases). Germline V CDR1 and CDR2: SGHNT, YYREEE (reference sequence). This CDR3 region has 16 residues. Trimming pared 4 bases from V and 5 bases from J, leaving 22 bases between. CDR3 amino acids: CASSLESMAGADEQYF. The CDR3 DNA is TGTGCCAGCAGCCTGGAGTCTATGGCGGGGGCAGACGAGCAGTACTTC.

This chain links TRBV7-3 with TRBJ2-1, with D unclear. CDR1 SGHTA and CDR2 FQGTGA come from the germline V gene. CDR3 length: 19 amino acids. V was clipped by 1 base and J by 0 bases, with 19 bases between them. As DNA, the CDR3 is TGTGCCAGCAGCTTAAGGGTGCCGCAAGGTGGGTTCTCCTACAATGAGCAGTTCTTC. Translated: CASSLRVPQGGFSYNEQFF.

The genes are TRBV29-1 and TRBJ1-2; no reliable D call. The CDR3 loop spans 11 amino acids. Germline CDR1 SQVTM, CDR2 ANQGSEA. V lost 4 bases, J lost 6 bases, and 9 bases lay in between. The CDR3 protein is CSVVSGDGYTF. The CDR3 DNA is TGCAGCGTTGTTTCCGGAGATGGCTACACCTTC.

V usage is TRBV5-5 and J usage is TRBJ1-1; D unresolved. Germline CDR1 and CDR2: SGHKS and YYEKEE (reference sequence). Trimming cost V 4 bases and J 9 bases, with 10 bases left between them. The CDR3 sequence is 11 residues long. CDR3 protein: CASSVRGKAFF. CDR3 nucleotide sequence: TGTGCCAGCAGCGTCCGGGGAAAAGCTTTCTTT. Variable domain in full (rest from reference TRBV5-5 and TRBJ1-1): DAGVTQSPTHLIKTRGQQVTLRCSPISGHKSVSWYQQVLGQGPQFIFQYYEKEERGRGNFPDRFSARQFPNYSSELNVNALLLGDSALYLCASSVRGKAFFGQGTRLTVV.

V is TRBV5-6 and J is TRBJ1-2; 7 nucleotides align to TRBD1. CDR1 is SGHDT, CDR2 YYEEEE, per germline. The CDR3 is made up of 14 amino acids. V dropped 1 base and J dropped 7; count of bases not matched to a gene: 7. CDR3 DNA: TGTGCCAGCAGCTTGCACGCGGCAGGGGGTGGCTACACCTTC. Its translation is CASSLHAAGGGYTF.

The chain is built from TRBV4-3 and TRBJ2-2; TRBD1 matches 7 bases. Germline CDR1 is LGHNA and CDR2 is YSLEER. The V and J ends lost 0 bases and 6 bases, in that order; junction bases with no gene match: 10. The CDR3 spans 17 residues. CDR3 amino acids: CASSQDNRQGAAGELFF. In nucleotides, the CDR3 is TGCGCCAGCAGCCAAGATAACCGACAGGGAGCCGCCGGGGAGCTGTTTTTT.

The rearrangement joins TRBV6-5 to TRBJ2-7; tentatively, D is TRBD1 (6 bases). Trimming left V 6 bases short and J 0 bases short, with 9 bases between. The CDR3 is made up of 13 amino acids. CDR1 is MNHEY, CDR2 SVGAGI, per germline. CDR3 region: CASSPQGSYEQYF. In DNA form, the CDR3 reads TGTGCCAGCAGCCCACAGGGCTCCTACGAGCAGTACTTC.

The chain links TRBV19 to TRBJ2-4, with 8 nucleotides matching TRBD1. The CDR3 covers 16 residues. The J segment lost 0 bases and the V segment lost 5 bases, leaving 6 bases of the junction unmatched. Germline-derived CDR1 and CDR2 are LNHDA and SQIVND (reference sequence). CDR3 protein: CASSLGTGVAKNIQYF. CDR3 coding DNA: TGTGCCAGTAGTCTCGGGACAGGTGTAGCCAAAAACATTCAGTACTTC.

This chain uses TRBV2 with TRBJ1-1, with D unclear. The germline V and J ends were trimmed by 7 bases and 2 bases, with 11 bases remaining between them. CDR3 length equals 13 residues. Germline-derived CDR1 and CDR2 are SNHLY and FYNNEI. In DNA, the CDR3 is TGTGCCAGCAACTTAGGGCTTAACACTGAAGCTTTCTTT. Residues: CASNLGLNTEAFF. Supplemented by reference TRBV2 and TRBJ1-1, the full variable domain reads EPEVTQTPSHQVTQMGQEVILRCVPISNHLYFYWYRQILGQKVEFLVSFYNNEISEKSEIFDDQFSVERPDGSNFTLKIRSTKLEDSAMYFCASNLGLNTEAFFGQGTRLTVV.

This rearrangement joins TRBV2 to TRBJ2-3; D gene unclear. CDR3 length: 12 amino acids. Trimming removed 10 bases from V and 4 bases from J, with 12 bases in between. The germline V gene has CDR1 SNHLY and CDR2 FYNNEI. The CDR3 region has the DNA TGTGCCACCCGTTTGGTGGCAGATACGCAGTATTTT. Its translation is CATRLVADTQYF.

This chain links TRBV28 with TRBJ2-3, with D uncertain. V lost 6 bases and J 4 bases, leaving 17 bases between the germline ends. CDR3 size: 15 residues. From germline, CDR1 is MDHEN and CDR2 SYDVKM. The chain's CDR3 is CASRTYSTLSDTQYF. The CDR3, as DNA: TGTGCCAGCAGGACCTATAGTACCCTCTCAGATACGCAGTATTTT.

The chain employs TRBV7-2 and TRBJ2-2, with D perhaps matching TRBD1 or TRBD2 (7 bases each). Germline V gives CDR1 SGHTA, CDR2 FQGNSA. Trimming removed 5 bases at V and 6 bases at J, with 16 bases between. The CDR3 runs to 15 residues. The CDR3 reads CASSTGGQGAGELFF. The DNA for the CDR3 is TGTGCCAGCAGCACCGGGGGGCAGGGGGCCGGGGAGCTGTTTTTT.

The sample holds a few counts of this clone. This chain connects TRBV7-2 to TRBJ1-6, with D unresolved. The V gene's germline CDR1 is SGHTA and CDR2 FQGNSA. V was clipped by 3 bases and J by 10 bases, with 13 bases between them. The CDR3 sequence is 14 residues long. Here the CDR3 DNA reads TGTGCCAGCAGCTTGGGCGGGAATAGGTCACCCCTCCACTTT. It encodes CASSLGGNRSPLHF.

Only one count was recorded for this clone. This sequence joins TRBV2 and TRBJ1-5; 7 positions match TRBD1. CDR1 SNHLY and CDR2 FYNNEI come from the germline V gene. The CDR3 spans 15 residues. The V segment lost 4 bases and the J segment 1 base; nucleotides outside the gene matches: 4. The CDR3 region has the DNA TGTGCCAGCAGTGGGACAGGCCGAAGCAATCAGCCCCAGCATTTT. Protein: CASSGTGRSNQPQHF. The whole variable domain, filled in from reference TRBV2 and TRBJ1-5, reads EPEVTQTPSHQVTQMGQEVILRCVPISNHLYFYWYRQILGQKVEFLVSFYNNEISEKSEIFDDQFSVERPDGSNFTLKIRSTKLEDSAMYFCASSGTGRSNQPQHFGDGTRLSIL.

The gene calls are TRBV18 and TRBJ1-3; TRBD1 is a possible D gene (5 bases). The germline V gene encodes CDR1 KGHSH and CDR2 LQKENI. There are 16 residues in the CDR3. Trimming stripped 3 bases from V and 3 bases from J, with 15 bases between. DNA for the CDR3: TGTGCCAGCTCACCGTATCAGGGACTTGGTGGAAACACCATATATTTT. Translated, it gives CASSPYQGLGGNTIYF. The full variable domain, completed using reference TRBV18 and TRBJ1-3, is NAGVMQNPRHLVRRRGQEARLRCSPMKGHSHVYWYRQLPEEGLKFMVYLQKENIIDESGMPKERFSAEFPKEGPSILRIQQVVRGDSAAYFCASSPYQGLGGNTIYFGEGSWLTVV.

The V gene is TRBV5-1, the J gene TRBJ2-1; 7 nucleotides agree with TRBD2. This CDR3 spans 15 amino acids. From germline, CDR1 is SGHRS and CDR2 YFSETQ. The V segment lost 2 bases and the J segment 3 bases; nucleotides outside the gene matches: 5. The chain's CDR3 is CASSLGLAVYNEQFF. The CDR3, as DNA: TGCGCCAGCAGCTTAGGGCTAGCGGTCTACAATGAGCAGTTCTTC. Looking up the rest from reference TRBV5-1 and TRBJ2-1 gives the full variable domain: KAGVTQTPRYLIKTRGQQVTLSCSPISGHRSVSWYQQTPGQGLQFLFEYFSETQRNKGNFPGRFSGRQFSNSRSEMNVSTLELGDSALYLCASSLGLAVYNEQFFGPGTRLTVL.

The chain employs TRBV5-1 and TRBJ2-3; D possibly corresponds to TRBD2 (6 bases). Trimming took 5 bases from V and 3 from J, leaving 10 bases between them. Germline values: CDR1 SGHRS, CDR2 YFSETQ. This CDR3 is 13 amino acids long. CDR3 sequence: CASREGPTDTQYF. The DNA for the CDR3 is TGCGCCAGCAGGGAGGGGCCAACAGATACGCAGTATTTT.

The chain has TRBV7-2 and TRBJ1-3; no reliable D call. Germline V gene sequence: CDR1 SGHTA, CDR2 FQGNSA. The CDR3 extends over 15 amino acids. V lost 2 bases to trimming and J lost 1 base, with 9 bases between them. In DNA form, the CDR3 reads TGTGCCAGCAGCTTAAACGCTCATTCTGGAAACACCATATATTTT. It yields the protein CASSLNAHSGNTIYF.

V is TRBV6-5 and J is TRBJ2-1; 9 positions agree with TRBD1. The CDR3 is 15 residues long. V was pared by 6 bases and J by 1 base, with 4 bases of the junction left unmatched. Germline V gives CDR1 MNHEY, CDR2 SVGAGI. For the CDR3, the DNA is TGTGCCAGCAGCCGAGGACAGGGGTCCTACAATGAGCAGTTCTTC. It is translated as CASSRGQGSYNEQFF.

This chain connects TRBV27 to TRBJ1-1; D perhaps matches TRBD1 (6 bases). The CDR3 consists of 17 residues. Germline V gives CDR1 MNHEY, CDR2 SMNVEV (reference sequence). V lost 6 bases and J lost 0, with 20 bases in between. The chain's CDR3 is CASSSNGQLRMNTEAFF. In nucleotides, the CDR3 is TGTGCCAGCAGCAGCAACGGACAGCTGAGAATGAACACTGAAGCTTTCTTT.

V is TRBV7-9 and J is TRBJ1-1; the D is unclear. The CDR3 sequence is 14 residues long. Per the germline V gene, CDR1 is SEHNR and CDR2 is FQNEAQ (reference sequence). Trimming pared 5 bases from V and 4 bases from J, leaving 14 bases between. The CDR3 region is CASSAGEAGTEAFF. CDR3 DNA sequence: TGTGCCAGCAGCGCCGGGGAGGCCGGCACTGAAGCTTTCTTT.

This chain connects TRBV5-1 to TRBJ2-2; D remains unclear. Germline V CDR1 and CDR2: SGHRS, YFSETQ. Trimming took off 4 bases at V and 4 bases at J, with 8 bases between the two ends. CDR3 length equals 13 residues. The CDR3 sequence is CASSGLGTGELFF. CDR3 bases: TGCGCCAGCAGCGGCCTCGGCACCGGGGAGCTGTTTTTT.

This chain links TRBV19 with TRBJ1-1, with D tentatively TRBD1 (5 bases). The V gene lost 5 bases and the J gene lost 8 bases, with 9 bases spanning the gap. Germline V gene sequence: CDR1 LNHDA, CDR2 SQIVND (reference sequence). There are 11 residues in the CDR3. As DNA, the CDR3 is TGTGCCAGTAGTCGGGGGACCGAAGCTTTCTTT. It specifies CASSRGTEAFF.

As DNA, the CDR3 is TGTGCCAGTAGTATAGATCTGAACAATGAGCAGTTCTTC. Amino acid sequence: CASSIDLNNEQFF. This chain connects TRBV19 to TRBJ2-1; D is undetermined. V was clipped by 0 bases and J by 5 bases, with 5 bases between them. Germline V lookup: CDR1 LNHDA, CDR2 SQIVND (reference sequence). This CDR3 region has 13 residues.